Below, 21 T cell receptor beta chains from the same sample are listed, as sequenced in a study of blood T cell repertoires in COVID-19. Using immunoSEQ multiplex PCR, the repertoire was profiled, and TCRdb retains in-frame clones only, with some absent. This sample has tens of thousands of clones, with around 79% found just once. Sequencing input: peripheral blood. These TCRs come from a man older than 75 with acute or convalescent COVID-19.

V usage is TRBV30 and J usage is TRBJ1-5; 7 positions match TRBD1. The CDR3 sequence is 15 residues long. From germline, CDR1 is GTSNPN and CDR2 SVGIG (reference sequence). V shed 2 bases and J 4 bases; nucleotides not matched to a gene: 8. For the CDR3, the DNA is TGTGCCTGGAGTAAAGACAGGGTGTCGAATCAGCCCCAGCATTTT. Translating gives CAWSKDRVSNQPQHF. Full variable domain (outside the CDR3, taken from reference TRBV30 and TRBJ1-5): SQTIHQWPATLVQPVGSPLSLECTVEGTSNPNLYWYRQAAGRGLQLLFYSVGIGQISSEVPQNLSASRPQDRQFILSSKKLLLSDSGFYLCAWSKDRVSNQPQHFGDGTRLSIL.

This clone was seen just once. J is TRBJ1-2 and V is TRBV3-1 (or the pseudogene TRBV3-2); 8 nucleotides align to TRBD1. CDR3 length: 14 amino acids. Per the germline V gene, CDR1 is LGHDT and CDR2 is YNNKEL (reference sequence). V lost 5 bases to trimming and J lost 3 bases; unmatched junction nucleotides: 5. The CDR3 reads CASSVGQGDYGYTF. The DNA for the CDR3 is TGTGCCAGCAGCGTTGGACAGGGTGACTATGGCTACACCTTC.

V usage is TRBV29-1 and J usage is TRBJ2-3; TRBD1 might be the D (5 bases). The V and J ends lost 5 bases and 5 bases respectively, with 17 bases between them. The germline CDR1 and CDR2 sequences are SQVTM and ANQGSEA. The CDR3 has 14 residues. CDR3 DNA: TGCAGCGTTTCCTCCAGGGCTGCAGGAGATACGCAGTATTTT. Its translation: CSVSSRAAGDTQYF.

This chain joins TRBV29-1 and TRBJ1-2; perhaps TRBD1 as D (6 bases). V shed 4 bases and J shed 8 bases, with 17 bases lying between them. This CDR3 region has 13 residues. The V gene's germline CDR1 is SQVTM and CDR2 ANQGSEA. The CDR3 DNA follows: TGCAGCGTTGGAGGGGCAGGGGAGGGCGGCTACACCTTC. This gives the protein CSVGGAGEGGYTF.

The chain carries TRBV28 and TRBJ2-7; 10 nucleotides align to TRBD1. The V gene's germline CDR1 is MDHEN and CDR2 SYDVKM. V shed 3 bases and J 0 bases; nucleotides not matched to a gene: 8. The CDR3 length is 17 residues. The CDR3 bases are TGTGCCAGCAGTTTGACAGGGGGCCACTTAAGCTCCTACGAGCAGTACTTC. It encodes CASSLTGGHLSSYEQYF.

The chain joins TRBV7-6 to TRBJ1-1; D remains ambiguous. V lost 4 bases and J 0 bases, leaving 12 bases between the germline ends. The CDR3 extends over 15 amino acids. Germline CDR1 is SGHVS and CDR2 is FNYEAQ. CDR3 DNA: TGTGCCAGCAGCTCCTCGGCCCAGGTGAACACTGAAGCTTTCTTT. It translates to CASSSSAQVNTEAFF. The full variable domain, its missing parts supplied by reference TRBV7-6 and TRBJ1-1, is GAGVSQSPRYKVTKRGQDVALRCDPISGHVSLYWYRQALGQGPEFLTYFNYEAQQDKSGLPNDRFSAERPEGSISTLTIQRTEQRDSAMYRCASSSSAQVNTEAFFGQGTRLTVV.

The chain employs TRBV3-1 (or the pseudogene TRBV3-2) and TRBJ2-2; 15 bases fit TRBD2. Germline V gene lookup returns CDR1 LGHDT and CDR2 YNNKEL (reference sequence). Trimming took 3 bases from V and 5 from J; bases not matched to a gene: 4. The CDR3 is 17 amino acids. The CDR3 is CASSQQGTSGGTGELFF. In DNA, the CDR3 is TGTGCCAGCAGCCAGCAAGGGACTAGCGGGGGGACCGGGGAGCTGTTTTTT.

Comment on this clone: A much larger clone is a single base away; this may be a read error. This same CDR3 is encoded by further DNA sequences in the sample. The V and J genes are TRBV29-1 and TRBJ1-5; 7 bases match TRBD1. Losses at the gene ends were 6 bases for V and 4 bases for J; bases not matched to a gene: 6. The length of the CDR3 is 13 residues. CDR1 is SQVTM, CDR2 ANQGSEA, per germline. The CDR3 loop is CSVAGTENQPQHF. CDR3 sequence (DNA): TGCAGCGTCGCCGGGACAGAGAATCAGCCCCAGCATTTT. Full variable domain (missing parts from reference TRBV29-1 and TRBJ1-5): SAVISQKPSRDICQRGTSLTIQCQVDSQVTMMFWYRQQPGQSLTLIATANQGSEATYESGFVIDKFPISRPNLTFSTLTVSNMSPEDSSIYLCSVAGTENQPQHFGDGTRLSIL.

The chain combines TRBV18 with TRBJ1-5; D ambiguous. Trimming took off 0 bases at V and 1 base at J, with 13 bases between the two ends. The germline CDR1 and CDR2 sequences are KGHSH and LQKENI. This CDR3 has 17 amino acids. The CDR3 DNA follows: TGTGCCAGCTCACCACCGACAAACCTCCGGAGCAATCAGCCCCAGCATTTT. Translation gives CASSPPTNLRSNQPQHF.

The chain has TRBV12-5 and TRBJ2-5; TRBD2 agrees at 13 bases. The J segment lost 2 bases and the V segment lost 7 bases, leaving 13 bases of the junction unmatched. The CDR3 has 18 residues. The germline CDR1 and CDR2 sequences are LGHNT and FRNRAP. The CDR3 DNA sequence: TGTGCTAGTGCCTCTCCGGGACTAGCGGGGATTTTGCAAGAGACCCAGTACTTC. Translating it yields CASASPGLAGILQETQYF.

The CDR3 coding sequence is TGTGCCAGCAGTGACCAGGGGGCGGGGGAGCAGTACTTC. It translates to CASSDQGAGEQYF. The chain carries TRBV6-1 and TRBJ2-7, with 8 positions matching TRBD1. This CDR3 has 13 amino acids. V lost 3 bases and J lost 7; bases outside the gene matches: 5. The germline CDR1 and CDR2 sequences are MNHNS and SASEGT.

This chain joins TRBV15 and TRBJ1-2, with D possibly being TRBD1 (5 bases). Per the germline V gene, CDR1 is LNHNV and CDR2 is YYDKDF (reference sequence). The V gene lost 1 base and the J gene lost 7 bases, with 19 bases spanning the gap. The CDR3 runs to 16 residues. CDR3 in DNA: TGTGCCACCAGCAGAGGCCCCCGGGGGGGGGTGAGTGGCTACACCTTC. Translating gives CATSRGPRGGVSGYTF.

This chain joins TRBV25-1 and TRBJ1-6; 9 bases line up with TRBD1. CDR3 size: 15 residues. The J segment lost 9 bases and the V segment lost 5 bases, leaving 8 bases of the junction unmatched. Germline CDR1 and CDR2: MGHDK and SYGVNS. CDR3 in amino acids: CASSSDRGNGSPLHF. Written as DNA, the CDR3 is TGTGCCAGCAGTTCCGACAGGGGGAATGGTTCACCCCTCCACTTT.

V and J are TRBV11-3 and TRBJ2-2; 11 bases align to TRBD1. Losses at the gene ends were 5 bases for V and 8 bases for J; bases not matched to a gene: 7. There are 15 residues in the CDR3. Germline CDR1 reads SGHNT; CDR2 reads YENEEA. The CDR3 sequence is CASSKRTGGWGELFF. The CDR3 DNA sequence: TGTGCCAGCAGCAAGAGGACAGGGGGCTGGGGGGAGCTGTTTTTT.

V usage is TRBV27 and J usage is TRBJ1-6; 7 nucleotides line up with TRBD1. In germline, CDR1 is MNHEY, CDR2 SMNVEV (reference sequence). The CDR3 has 15 amino acids. J lost 7 bases, V lost 1 base, and 4 bases had no gene match. CDR3 region: CASSLFGTENSPLHF. The CDR3 DNA reads TGTGCCAGCAGTTTATTCGGGACAGAGAATTCACCCCTCCACTTT.

This chain uses TRBV12-3 or TRBV12-4 with TRBJ1-2, with D possibly being TRBD1 (6 bases). This CDR3 contains 13 residues. With 3 bases removed from V and 4 bases from J, the gap between germline ends came to 9 bases. The chain's CDR3 is CASSLGRGYGYTF. The CDR3 DNA follows: TGTGCCAGCAGTTTGGGCAGGGGCTATGGCTACACCTTC.

This sequence joins TRBV19 and TRBJ2-6; TRBD1 agrees at 8 bases. This CDR3 is built from 18 residues. The V segment lost 0 bases and the J segment 0 bases; nucleotides outside the gene matches: 4. In germline, CDR1 is LNHDA, CDR2 SQIVND (reference sequence). The CDR3 here is CASSIERTGLSGANVLTF. CDR3 nucleotide sequence: TGTGCCAGTAGTATAGAGAGGACAGGGCTCTCTGGGGCCAACGTCCTGACTTTC.

The chain recombines TRBV7-9 with TRBJ2-1, with 10 bases identical to TRBD2. This CDR3 is built from 17 residues. The germline gives CDR1 SEHNR, CDR2 FQNEAQ (reference sequence). Trimming removed 4 bases from V and 1 base from J; junction bases left unmatched: 7. The CDR3 sequence: CASSSSGGPASYNEQFF. Written as DNA, the CDR3 is TGTGCCAGCAGCTCTAGCGGGGGCCCCGCATCCTACAATGAGCAGTTCTTC. The entire variable domain, with the rest obtained from reference TRBV7-9 and TRBJ2-1, is as follows: DTGVSQNPRHKITKRGQNVTFRCDPISEHNRLYWYRQTLGQGPEFLTYFQNEAQLEKSRLLSDRFSAERPKGSFSTLEIQRTEQGDSAMYLCASSSSGGPASYNEQFFGPGTRLTVL.

This sequence joins TRBV6-5 and TRBJ1-4; tentatively, D is TRBD1 (5 bases). Between the trimmed V and J ends, which lost 7 bases and 5 bases, there was a span of 14 bases. The CDR3 sequence is 14 residues long. Germline CDR1 is MNHEY and CDR2 is SVGAGI. CDR3 nucleotide sequence: TGTGCCAGCATCGAAGACAGCGTCAATGAAAAACTGTTTTTT. It specifies CASIEDSVNEKLFF.

This sequence joins TRBV7-3 and TRBJ1-1; D is ambiguous. In germline, CDR1 is SGHTA, CDR2 FQGTGA. Trimming stripped 4 bases from V and 4 bases from J, with 13 bases between. The CDR3 is 14 residues long. CDR3: CASSSRPEVTEAFF. CDR3 coding DNA: TGTGCCAGCAGCTCACGACCGGAGGTCACTGAAGCTTTCTTT.

The chain has TRBV11-2 and TRBJ2-5, with TRBD1 matching 9 bases. The CDR3 totals 19 residues. Trimming removed 3 bases from V and 7 bases from J; junction bases left unmatched: 21. CDR1 is SGHAT, CDR2 FQNNGV, per germline. The chain's CDR3 is CASSLDRGLGRGQGGTQYF. CDR3 coding DNA: TGTGCCAGCAGCTTGGACAGGGGTCTGGGGAGGGGACAGGGAGGGACCCAGTACTTC.